Shown below are 6 T cell receptor beta chains from a single sample sequenced in a study of shared clonotypes between healthy human individuals. Clones were sequenced by immunoSEQ multiplex PCR, and TCRdb holds only the in-frame ones, with some missing. The data show some 2,400,000 clones, 95% seen once. Material: naive CD4+ T cells sorted from blood. Documented subset: CD45RA+ positively selected. The receptors here all came from a man aged 18 to 35 in good health.

The CDR3 DNA follows: TGTGCCAGCAGGGAGCGCCCAGCCACAGATACGCAGTATTTT. Translation: CASRERPATDTQYF. J is TRBJ2-3 and V is TRBV5-4; D is unresolved. Germline-derived CDR1 and CDR2 are SGHNT and YYREEE (reference sequence). V shed 5 bases and J shed 2 bases, with 12 bases lying between them. This CDR3 is 14 amino acids long.

With respect to this clone: The same CDR3 arises from other DNA sequences in this sample as well. This chain connects TRBV18 to TRBJ1-1; the match to TRBD1 covers 7 bases. Germline loops: CDR1 KGHSH, CDR2 LQKENI. Losses at the gene ends were 4 bases for V and 0 bases for J; bases not matched to a gene: 2. CDR3 size: 14 residues. The CDR3 sequence: CASSLGTVNTEAFF. For the CDR3, the DNA is TGTGCCAGCTCACTAGGGACAGTGAACACTGAAGCTTTCTTT. The whole variable domain, remainder taken from reference TRBV18 and TRBJ1-1, is NAGVMQNPRHLVRRRGQEARLRCSPMKGHSHVYWYRQLPEEGLKFMVYLQKENIIDESGMPKERFSAEFPKEGPSILRIQQVVRGDSAAYFCASSLGTVNTEAFFGQGTRLTVV.

The rearrangement links TRBV29-1 to TRBJ2-3; 8 bases map to TRBD1. Looked up from germline, CDR1 is SQVTM and CDR2 is ANQGSEA. Trimming removed 2 bases from V and 1 base from J; junction bases left unmatched: 5. The CDR3 consists of 15 residues. The CDR3 spells CSVEYVGQGTDTQYF. In nucleotides, the CDR3 is TGCAGCGTTGAATATGTGGGACAGGGCACAGATACGCAGTATTTT.

This clone was observed once. The chain joins TRBV30 to TRBJ1-2; TRBD1 aligns across 7 bases. This CDR3 is 13 amino acids long. V shed 3 bases, J shed 7 bases, and the junction held 8 bases outside the gene matches. Germline V lookup: CDR1 GTSNPN, CDR2 SVGIG (reference sequence). The CDR3 coding sequence is TGTGCCTGGAGCGCAGGGGGAATGGGTGGCTACACCTTC. Its protein product is CAWSAGGMGGYTF.

The rearrangement uses TRBV5-4 and TRBJ1-1; no firm D call. This CDR3 spans 12 amino acids. V lost 2 bases and J lost 1, with 3 bases in between. Germline-derived CDR1 and CDR2 are SGHNT and YYREEE (reference sequence). CDR3 DNA sequence: TGTGCCAGCAGCTTATGGAACACTGAAGCTTTCTTT. Translating it yields CASSLWNTEAFF.

CDR3 loop: CASSERAGAGYTF. In nucleotides, the CDR3 is TGTGCCAGCAGTGAACGGGCTGGGGCCGGCTACACCTTC. V gene TRBV6-1 combines with J gene TRBJ1-2, with D possibly being TRBD1 (5 bases). In germline, CDR1 is MNHNS, CDR2 SASEGT. The CDR3 is 13 residues long. Trimming pared 2 bases from V and 8 bases from J, leaving 12 bases between.